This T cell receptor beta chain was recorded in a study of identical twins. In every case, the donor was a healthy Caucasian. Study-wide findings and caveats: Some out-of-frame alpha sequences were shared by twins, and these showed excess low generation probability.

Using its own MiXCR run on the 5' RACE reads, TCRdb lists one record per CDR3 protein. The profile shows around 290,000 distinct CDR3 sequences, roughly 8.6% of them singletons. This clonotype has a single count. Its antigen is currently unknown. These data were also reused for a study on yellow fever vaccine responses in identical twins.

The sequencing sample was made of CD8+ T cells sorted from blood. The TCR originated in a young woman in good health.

CDR3 sequence reads: CASSPVGAHEQFF. DNA of the CDR3: TGCGCCAGCAGCCCCGTCGGTGCCCATGAGCAGTTCTTC. This rearrangement joins TRBV10-1 to TRBJ2-1; D is unresolved. V was trimmed by 6 bases and J by 8 bases, leaving 14 bases between them. This CDR3 is built from 13 residues. Germline-derived CDR1 and CDR2 are WNHNN and SYGVQD (reference sequence).